Shown below are 10 T cell receptor beta chains from a single sample sequenced in a study of blood T cell repertoires in COVID-19. Sequencing was performed with immunoSEQ multiplex PCR; in TCRdb, only in-frame clones are kept and a portion is missing. The sample has tens of thousands of clones; about 90% are singletons. Material for sequencing was peripheral blood. These TCRs come from a human donor with active COVID-19. The donor label of this sample is uncertain.

This clone appeared once. V usage is TRBV18 and J usage is TRBJ2-5; 7 bases match TRBD1. V dropped 5 bases and J dropped 1; count of bases not matched to a gene: 4. The germline V gene encodes CDR1 KGHSH and CDR2 LQKENI. The CDR3 extends over 14 amino acids. In DNA form, the CDR3 reads TGTGCCAGCTCAGACCGGACAGGCCAAGAGACCCAGTACTTC. It encodes CASSDRTGQETQYF. The whole variable domain, remainder taken from reference TRBV18 and TRBJ2-5, is NAGVMQNPRHLVRRRGQEARLRCSPMKGHSHVYWYRQLPEEGLKFMVYLQKENIIDESGMPKERFSAEFPKEGPSILRIQQVVRGDSAAYFCASSDRTGQETQYFGPGTRLLVL.

The rearrangement uses TRBV18 and TRBJ1-1, with TRBD1 as a possible D gene (5 bases). The CDR3 extends over 13 amino acids. V was pared by 6 bases and J by 2 bases, with 10 bases between. Germline values: CDR1 KGHSH, CDR2 LQKENI. This CDR3 is CASSQGANTEAFF. CDR3 in DNA: TGTGCCAGCTCGCAAGGGGCAAACACTGAAGCTTTCTTT.

The CDR3: CASSNTQGFWGEQFF. Written as DNA, the CDR3 is TGTGCCAGCAGTAACACACAGGGATTTTGGGGTGAGCAGTTCTTC. The chain links TRBV6-5 to TRBJ2-1; maybe TRBD1 (6 bases). Germline V gene data show CDR1 as MNHEY and CDR2 as SVGAGI. The CDR3 runs to 15 residues. V was trimmed by 5 bases and J by 9 bases, leaving 20 bases between them.

This chain connects TRBV9 to TRBJ1-2, with D maybe TRBD1 (5 bases). V shed 0 bases and J shed 3 bases, with 6 bases lying between them. In germline, CDR1 is SGDLS, CDR2 YYNGEE. The CDR3 consists of 13 residues. CDR3 sequence reads: CASSVAGYYGYTF. Written as DNA, the CDR3 is TGTGCCAGCAGCGTAGCAGGGTACTATGGCTACACCTTC.

The chain uses TRBV5-1 and TRBJ1-3, with 9 bases lining up with TRBD1. From germline, CDR1 is SGHRS and CDR2 YFSETQ. The junction had 4 bases not matched to a gene; V was cut back by 2 bases and J by 4 bases. CDR3 length: 15 residues. CDR3 sequence: CASSFGQGRGNTIYF. The CDR3 DNA sequence: TGCGCCAGCAGCTTTGGACAGGGGCGAGGAAACACCATATATTTT.

This clone appeared once. The chain combines TRBV19 with TRBJ1-6; D gene uncertain. Germline V CDR1 and CDR2: LNHDA, SQIVND (reference sequence). The germline V and J ends were trimmed by 9 bases and 5 bases, with 17 bases remaining between them. The CDR3 is made up of 15 amino acids. The CDR3 here is CARKSTETNNSPLHF. The CDR3 region has the DNA TGTGCCAGGAAGAGCACAGAGACGAATAATTCACCCCTCCACTTT.

The J gene is TRBJ2-3, the V gene TRBV11-2; D ambiguous. V lost 5 bases and J lost 3, with 15 bases in between. The CDR3 runs 15 residues. The germline gives CDR1 SGHAT, CDR2 FQNNGV. Here the CDR3 DNA reads TGTGCCAGCAGCGTCTCCGGTGGCAGGACAGATACGCAGTATTTT. Amino acid sequence: CASSVSGGRTDTQYF.

The rearrangement joins TRBV2 to TRBJ1-3; D gene ambiguous. Trimming left V 6 bases short and J 0 bases short, with 12 bases between. There are 15 residues in the CDR3. Germline V gene sequence: CDR1 SNHLY, CDR2 FYNNEI. The CDR3 bases are TGTGCCAGCAGGCGTGGCGGCAGCTCTGGAAACACCATATATTTT. Encoded protein: CASRRGGSSGNTIYF.

The gene calls are TRBV28 and TRBJ2-1, with TRBD1 identical over 10 bases. With V trimmed by 5 bases and J by 7 bases, 8 bases remained unmatched. The CDR3 is 15 residues long. Germline CDR1 reads MDHEN; CDR2 reads SYDVKM. CDR3 sequence reads: CASSLRQGAGNEQFF. The DNA of the CDR3 is TGTGCCAGCAGTCTCAGACAGGGGGCGGGGAATGAGCAGTTCTTC.

This clone turned up a few times. The chain carries TRBV27 and TRBJ2-5; 10 bases agree with TRBD2. CDR3 size: 16 residues. Per the germline V gene, CDR1 is MNHEY and CDR2 is SMNVEV (reference sequence). V lost 9 bases, J lost 2 bases, and 12 bases stayed unmatched. Here the CDR3 DNA reads TGTGCCAGTGGGGGACCGGGACTAGCGACACAAGAGACCCAGTACTTC. Translation: CASGGPGLATQETQYF.